The 6 T cell receptor beta chains listed next were all sequenced from one sample in a study of tissue T cells after allogeneic stem cell transplantation. Sequencing used immunoSEQ multiplex PCR; TCRdb keeps in-frame clones, though not all of them. The sample carries roughly 4,000 clones, approximately 72% recorded once. This material consisted of left colon tissue, taken at autopsy. The source of these receptors is a male donor at least 60 years old with lung cancer.

V is TRBV7-9 and J is TRBJ2-7; 8 bases line up with TRBD2. Germline assignment: CDR1 SEHNR and CDR2 FQNEAQ (reference sequence). The CDR3 sequence is 14 residues long. J gave up 6 bases and V 5 bases, and 9 bases lay outside the gene matches. As DNA, the CDR3 is TGTGCCAGCAGCCTACAGCGGGAGATCCGCGAGCAGTACTTC. Translation: CASSLQREIREQYF.

The table lists this clone with a count of one. The V call is TRBV3-1 (or the pseudogene TRBV3-2), the J call TRBJ1-2; 9 nucleotides line up with TRBD1. CDR1 is LGHDT, CDR2 YNNKEL, per germline (reference sequence). The CDR3 is 15 amino acids. J was trimmed by 4 bases and V by 1 base; bases with no gene match: 4. As DNA, the CDR3 is TGTGCCAGCAGCCAAGCCTTGACAGGGGGCTATGGCTACACCTTC. Translated, it gives CASSQALTGGYGYTF.

This chain connects TRBV7-2 to TRBJ1-6, with D possibly matching TRBD1 (6 bases). The V gene's germline CDR1 is SGHTA and CDR2 FQGNSA. V was trimmed by 1 base and J by 8 bases, leaving 24 bases between them. The CDR3 has 19 residues. CDR3 loop: CASSLDPTGLTGHDSPLHF. DNA for the CDR3: TGTGCCAGCAGCTTAGATCCGACAGGACTTACCGGCCATGATTCACCCCTCCACTTT.

The chain employs TRBV29-1 and TRBJ1-1, with 8 bases fitting TRBD1. Germline values: CDR1 SQVTM, CDR2 ANQGSEA. The junction had 12 bases not matched to a gene; V was cut back by 7 bases and J by 5 bases. The CDR3 extends over 14 amino acids. The CDR3 sequence is CSGKTGGSGTEAFF. The CDR3 DNA sequence: TGCAGCGGTAAAACAGGGGGGTCGGGGACTGAAGCTTTCTTT.

The chain links TRBV29-1 to TRBJ1-2, with D perhaps matching TRBD1 (5 bases). The germline V gene encodes CDR1 SQVTM and CDR2 ANQGSEA. V lost 4 bases to trimming and J lost 3 bases, with 12 bases between them. This CDR3 has 13 amino acids. The chain's CDR3 is CSVGGVKDYGYTF. For the CDR3, the DNA is TGCAGCGTTGGGGGGGTAAAAGACTATGGCTACACCTTC.

The chain joins TRBV3-1 (or the pseudogene TRBV3-2) to TRBJ1-5; 11 nucleotides align to TRBD1. The CDR3 runs to 18 residues. The germline gives CDR1 LGHDT, CDR2 YNNKEL (reference sequence). After removal of 3 bases from V and 3 bases from J, the junction contained 10 bases not matched to a gene. CDR3 sequence reads: CASSQAPGTGGPNQPQHF. In DNA form, the CDR3 reads TGTGCCAGCAGCCAGGCCCCCGGGACAGGGGGTCCCAATCAGCCCCAGCATTTT.